This T cell receptor beta chain originates from a study of shared clonotypes between healthy human individuals. Background on the study: A donor's plate count was three for CD4 naive and three for CD4 memory; CD8 naive had two and CD8 memory one. The study's findings and limits: The four-donor shared clonotypes exceeded non-shared clonotypes in generation probability, with non-shared ones scoring lower.

Sequencing used immunoSEQ multiplex PCR; TCRdb keeps in-frame clones, though not all of them. The sample comprises roughly 2.4 million clones, approximately 94% of which are singletons, and 0.1% to 0.15% rests with the top ten. Trimming took off 4 bases at V and 7 bases at J, with 11 bases between the two ends. In germline, CDR1 is SNHLY, CDR2 FYNNEI. There are 14 residues in the CDR3. About this clone itself: Its antigen is undetermined.

Sequenced sample: naive CD4+ T cells sorted from blood. Subset defined: CD45RA+ positively selected. The chain couples TRBV2 to TRBJ1-6; D gene unclear. This TCR was sampled from a young man in good health. CDR3 nucleotide sequence: TGTGCCAGCAGTGGCGAAGGAACGAATTCACCCCTCCACTTT. Amino acid sequence: CASSGEGTNSPLHF.